A selection of T cell receptor beta chains follows, all from one sample in a study of blood T cell repertoires in COVID-19. Generated by immunoSEQ multiplex PCR, the TCRdb table keeps only in-frame clones and is missing some. The sample consists of over 100,000 clones, 70% to 85% of them appearing once. The sample consisted of peripheral blood. These receptor sequences come from a woman in her fifties or sixties with acute or convalescent COVID-19. Both conserved end residues are part of each CDR3. The D gene is left open where the match is weak. Only part of the rows carry a size: once, few, many, or a class if the clone is expanded.

clone size	D gene	V gene	J gene	CDR3 protein	CDR3 DNA
-	-	TRBV27	TRBJ1-5	CASSTDSNQPQHF	TGTGCCAGCTCAACAGATAGCAATCAGCCCCAGCATTTT
-	TRBD2	TRBV6-5	TRBJ2-2	CASGRLAGHTGELFF	TGTGCCAGTGGTAGACTAGCGGGACACACCGGGGAGCTGTTTTTT
few	-	TRBV19	TRBJ1-4	CASKTGGATNEKLFF	TGTGCCAGTAAGACCGGGGGTGCAACTAATGAAAAACTGTTTTTT
-	TRBD2	TRBV4-2	TRBJ2-2	CASSQQELAGGPSGELFF	TGTGCCAGCAGCCAACAAGAACTAGCGGGGGGGCCCTCCGGGGAGCTGTTTTTT
once	-	TRBV5-1	TRBJ2-3	CASSGQQISTDTQYF	TGCGCCAGCAGCGGCCAACAAATTAGCACAGATACGCAGTATTTT
-	TRBD1	TRBV19	TRBJ1-5	CASSTRRDRLWQPQHF	TGTGCCAGTAGTACCCGACGGGACAGGCTCTGGCAGCCCCAGCATTTT
-	TRBD1	TRBV9	TRBJ2-1	CASSGQGAGEQFF	TGTGCCAGCAGCGGACAGGGGGCCGGTGAGCAGTTCTTC
-	-	TRBV7-8	TRBJ1-1	CASSQIGGTEAFF	TGTGCCAGCAGCCAAATAGGGGGTACTGAAGCTTTCTTT
-	-	TRBV6-5	TRBJ1-2	CASSSDRSSGYTF	TGTGCCAGCAGTTCTGACAGGTCTTCTGGCTACACCTTC
few	-	TRBV7-9	TRBJ1-1	CASTRSGGNTEAFF	TGTGCCAGCACCCGATCGGGTGGGAACACTGAAGCTTTCTTT
-	TRBD1	TRBV24-1	TRBJ1-2	CATRPGQASSNYGYTF	TGTGCCACCAGGCCGGGACAGGCAAGCTCTAACTATGGCTACACCTTC
-	TRBD2	TRBV5-1	TRBJ2-3	CASSSTSGGTDTQYF	TGCGCCAGCAGCTCGACTAGCGGGGGAACAGATACGCAGTATTTT
-	-	TRBV24-1	TRBJ1-1	CATSAWGAAEAFF	TGTGCCACCAGCGCCTGGGGAGCCGCTGAAGCTTTCTTT